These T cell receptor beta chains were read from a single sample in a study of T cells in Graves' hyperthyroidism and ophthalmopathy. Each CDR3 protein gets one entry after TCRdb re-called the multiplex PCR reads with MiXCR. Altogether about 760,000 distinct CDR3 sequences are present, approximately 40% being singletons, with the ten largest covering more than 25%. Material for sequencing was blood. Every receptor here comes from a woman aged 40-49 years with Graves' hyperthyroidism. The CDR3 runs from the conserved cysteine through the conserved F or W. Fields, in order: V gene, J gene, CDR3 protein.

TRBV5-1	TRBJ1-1	CASSSAPGQGMVTEAFF
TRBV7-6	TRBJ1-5	CASSPGTGGEGNQPQHF
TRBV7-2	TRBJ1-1	CASSLQRSTEAFF
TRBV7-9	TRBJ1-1	CASSSPGDPRDTEAFF
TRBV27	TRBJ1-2	CASSLSQWTGEGGYTF
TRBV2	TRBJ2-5	CASSWLAQYF
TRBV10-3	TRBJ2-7	CAISESPDRGTYEQYF
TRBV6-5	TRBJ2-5	CASSPDRTIQETQYF
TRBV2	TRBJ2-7	CASSGGTRGSYEQYF
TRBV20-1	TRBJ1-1	CSALTGSMNTEAFF
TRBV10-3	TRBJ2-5	CAISWTGLKETQYF
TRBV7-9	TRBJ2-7	CASSLVVTSGRGASHEQYF
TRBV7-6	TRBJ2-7	CASSSPQGEQYF
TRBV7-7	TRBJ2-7	CASSPTGGGEQYF
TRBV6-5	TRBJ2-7	CASSSLGTGPYEQYF
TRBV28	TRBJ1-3	CASSLQDRGNTIYF
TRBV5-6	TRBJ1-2	CASSFDRPDYGYTF
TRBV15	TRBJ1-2	CATSSQGRSGGGYTF
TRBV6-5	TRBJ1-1	CASSRHIAENTEAFF
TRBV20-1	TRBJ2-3	CSAPGGRGDTQYF
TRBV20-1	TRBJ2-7	CSALDGTYEQYF
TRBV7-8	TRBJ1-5	CASSSYRQPSNQPQHF
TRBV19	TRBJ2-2	CASTSPPGFRSTGELFF
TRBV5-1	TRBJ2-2	CASSLRVANTGELFF
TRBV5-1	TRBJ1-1	CASCTGSGLDTEAFF
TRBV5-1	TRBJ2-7	CASSSASREQYF
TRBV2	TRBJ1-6	CASATGTGYSPLHF
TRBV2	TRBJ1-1	CAGSGAFF
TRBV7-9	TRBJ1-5	CASSQGDRGYQPQHF
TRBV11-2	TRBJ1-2	CASGFRSGAYGYTF
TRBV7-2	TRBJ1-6	CASSSQGANDSPLHF
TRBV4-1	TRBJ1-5	CASSPGRGGQPQHF
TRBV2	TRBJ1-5	CASRDRTGKNNQPQHF
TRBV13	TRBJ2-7	CASSSRVGREEPYEQYF
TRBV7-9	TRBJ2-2	CASSSPRFGTANTGELFF
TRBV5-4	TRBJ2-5	CASSSRGTSGETQYF
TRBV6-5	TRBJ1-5	CASETINQPQHF
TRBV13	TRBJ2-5	CASSLGPLTSGRGETQYF
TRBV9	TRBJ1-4	CASSVRGAERSNEKLFF
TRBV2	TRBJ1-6	CASRAPGQGNSPLHF
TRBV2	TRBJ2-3	CASSVSVADTQYF
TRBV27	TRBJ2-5	CASSLARQGRGETQYF
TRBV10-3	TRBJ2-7	CAISEGQSSYEQYF
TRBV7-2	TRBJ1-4	CASSFDRVDEKLFF
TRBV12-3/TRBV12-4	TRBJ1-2	CASSPNSAGFHGYTF
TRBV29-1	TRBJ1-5	CSVGRDNQPQHF
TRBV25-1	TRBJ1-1	CASSRQGETEAFF
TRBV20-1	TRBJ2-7	CSASPTGGGEQYF
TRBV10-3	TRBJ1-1	CASSYRGLDTEAFF
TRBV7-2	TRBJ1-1	CASSPLVGANTEAFF